This T cell receptor (beta chain) emerged from a study of monozygotic twins with inflammatory bowel disease. General study findings and limits: The inverse Simpson measure of TCRbeta diversity was lower in IBD patients than in healthy co-twins.

Whole blood that had not undergone T cell sorting provided the isolated total RNA. The CDR3 is 15 amino acids. The germline gives CDR1 SGHRS, CDR2 YFSETQ. TCRdb reanalyzed the 5' RACE reads, giving one entry per CDR3 protein sequence and no DNA. The sample includes about 160,000 distinct CDR3 sequences. As regards this clonotype: Its antigen is not identified.

This TCR came from a human donor with ulcerative colitis or Crohn's disease, or a healthy co-twin of an affected twin (not recorded which). The chain carries TRBV5-1 and TRBJ2-6. The source material was blood. The chain's CDR3 is CASSQEISGANVLTF.